This entry lists 30 T cell receptor beta chains sequenced from one sample in a study of shared clonotypes between healthy human individuals. TCRdb keeps only in-frame clones here, not all; method: immunoSEQ multiplex PCR. The sample carries about 2.3 million clones, just under 95% recorded once. Input material: naive CD4+ T cells from PBMCs. The subset: CD45RA+ positively selected. These receptors were obtained from a man aged 18-30 years in good health. Some clones in this sample may be carry-over from other donors' samples.

The chain has TRBV5-6 and TRBJ2-7; perhaps D is TRBD1 or TRBD2 (5 bases each). V was pared by 6 bases and J by 5 bases, with 30 bases between. Germline-derived CDR1 and CDR2 are SGHDT and YYEEEE. The length of the CDR3 is 18 residues. CDR3 nucleotide sequence: TGTGCCAGCAACTATATGGACCGGGGCCGGCTAGTTTGGGACGAGCAGTACTTC. Translating it yields CASNYMDRGRLVWDEQYF.

This sequence joins TRBV28 and TRBJ1-1; 7 bases fit TRBD1. CDR3 length equals 15 residues. In germline, CDR1 is MDHEN, CDR2 SYDVKM. The V segment lost 1 base and the J segment 2 bases; nucleotides outside the gene matches: 4. Here the CDR3 reads CASSLYRGGNTEAFF. The CDR3 nucleotides are TGTGCCAGCAGTTTATATCGAGGGGGCAACACTGAAGCTTTCTTT. Using reference TRBV28 and TRBJ1-1 for the parts outside the CDR3, the full variable domain is DVKVTQSSRYLVKRTGEKVFLECVQDMDHENMFWYRQDPGLGLRLIYFSYDVKMKEKGDIPEGYSVSREKKERFSLILESASTNQTSMYLCASSLYRGGNTEAFFGQGTRLTVV.

The genes are TRBV6-1 and TRBJ1-1; D is unclear. This CDR3 region has 13 residues. Trimming removed 4 bases from V and 8 bases from J, with 14 bases in between. Germline CDR1 is MNHNS and CDR2 is SASEGT. In nucleotides, the CDR3 is TGTGCCAGCAGTGTCCGGGAAGAGGGAGAAGCTTTCTTT. As protein: CASSVREEGEAFF.

This clone was seen just once. The chain employs TRBV28 and TRBJ1-2, with a weak D call TRBD1 (5 bases). Deletions cut 1 base from V and 2 bases from J, with 11 bases between. Per germline, CDR1 MDHEN and CDR2 SYDVKM. This CDR3 is built from 15 residues. The CDR3 is CASSLFGGANYGYTF. The CDR3 nucleotides are TGTGCCAGCAGTTTATTCGGGGGAGCCAACTATGGCTACACCTTC.

The count of this clone is one. The chain has TRBV29-1 and TRBJ2-5; 16 positions agree with TRBD2. Germline loops: CDR1 SQVTM, CDR2 ANQGSEA. V shed 6 bases and J 4 bases; nucleotides not matched to a gene: 11. This CDR3 has 17 residues. CDR3 amino acids: CSVMGLAGGKWRETQYF. The CDR3 coding sequence is TGCAGCGTCATGGGACTAGCGGGAGGGAAATGGAGAGAGACCCAGTACTTC.

V usage is TRBV28 and J usage is TRBJ2-1; D is ambiguous. The CDR3 has 16 amino acids. Trimming left V 4 bases short and J 0 bases short, with 13 bases between. Germline CDR1 is MDHEN and CDR2 is SYDVKM. This chain's CDR3 is CASSSPTASSYNEQFF. DNA for the CDR3: TGTGCCAGCAGTTCACCCACAGCGAGCTCCTACAATGAGCAGTTCTTC.

J is TRBJ2-7 and V is TRBV5-1, with D possibly called TRBD1 or TRBD2 (5 bases each). Trimming stripped 2 bases from V and 5 bases from J, with 11 bases between. The CDR3 loop spans 13 amino acids. CDR1 SGHRS and CDR2 YFSETQ come from the germline V gene. The CDR3 nucleotides are TGCGCCAGCAGCTTCAGGGCCGGGGACGAGCAGTACTTC. Translating gives CASSFRAGDEQYF.

The chain carries TRBV7-9 and TRBJ2-5; TRBD2 matches at 8 bases. CDR1 and CDR2 from the germline V gene are SEHNR and FQNEAQ (reference sequence). Trimming removed 2 bases from V and 4 bases from J; junction bases left unmatched: 12. The CDR3 has 17 residues. The CDR3 DNA sequence: TGTGCCAGCAGCTTAAACTCTGCGGGAGGAGGGGGAGAGACCCAGTACTTC. Translated, it gives CASSLNSAGGGGETQYF.

The chain couples TRBV9 to TRBJ2-2; 9 bases match TRBD2. The germline V gene encodes CDR1 SGDLS and CDR2 YYNGEE. V was clipped by 2 bases and J by 0 bases; unmatched bases: 8. The CDR3 contains 18 residues. The CDR3 here is CASSVGLARTSNTGELFF. The CDR3 DNA follows: TGTGCCAGCAGCGTCGGACTAGCGCGTACTTCGAACACCGGGGAGCTGTTTTTT.

The chain carries TRBV2 and TRBJ1-2; perhaps TRBD1 as D (5 bases). This CDR3 contains 16 residues. V gave up 6 bases and J gave up 7 bases, with 24 bases separating them. CDR1 SNHLY and CDR2 FYNNEI come from the germline V gene. As DNA, the CDR3 is TGTGCCAGCAGCCACCAAACTTACGGGGCAGGGAGTGGCTACACCTTC. This codes for CASSHQTYGAGSGYTF.

V and J are TRBV9 and TRBJ2-5; TRBD2 matches 7 bases. The CDR3 consists of 14 residues. Germline trimming cut 4 bases from V and 3 bases from J; bases unmatched to any gene: 6. Germline CDR1 is SGDLS and CDR2 is YYNGEE. DNA for the CDR3: TGTGCCAGCAGCCGCGGGGGAGGTGAAGAGACCCAGTACTTC. It translates to CASSRGGGEETQYF.

This clone appeared once. Other nucleotide sequences in the sample specify the same CDR3. The chain has TRBV7-2 and TRBJ1-3; D is unresolved. The CDR3 sequence is 15 residues long. Trimming took 1 base from V and 4 from J, leaving 11 bases between them. CDR1 and CDR2 (germline): SGHTA, FQGNSA. The CDR3: CASSLGPGSGNTIYF. The CDR3 DNA sequence: TGTGCCAGCAGCTTAGGTCCGGGTTCCGGAAACACCATATATTTT.

This clone was observed a few times. The J gene is TRBJ1-1, the V gene TRBV9, with D possibly TRBD1 on 6 matching bases. The CDR3 totals 15 residues. Germline V gene data show CDR1 as SGDLS and CDR2 as YYNGEE. V dropped 4 bases and J dropped 4 bases, with 17 bases sitting between them. The CDR3 region is CASSHREGPRTEAFF. CDR3 coding DNA: TGTGCCAGCAGCCACAGGGAGGGGCCGCGCACTGAAGCTTTCTTT.

V usage is TRBV7-2 and J usage is TRBJ1-2, with 8 bases aligning to TRBD1. J gave up 4 bases and V 5 bases, and 12 bases lay outside the gene matches. Germline V gene sequence: CDR1 SGHTA, CDR2 FQGNSA. The CDR3 loop spans 16 amino acids. DNA for the CDR3: TGTGCCAGCAGCCTCAGCGGACAGGGCGTTTTCTATGGCTACACCTTC. Amino acids: CASSLSGQGVFYGYTF. The complete variable domain, with remaining parts taken from reference TRBV7-2 and TRBJ1-2, reads GAGVSQSPSNKVTEKGKDVELRCDPISGHTALYWYRQSLGQGLEFLIYFQGNSAPDKSGLPSDRFSAERTGGSVSTLTIQRTQQEDSAVYLCASSLSGQGVFYGYTFGSGTRLTVV.

V is TRBV11-2 and J is TRBJ2-1; a weak D match, TRBD2 (5 bases). The CDR3 extends over 18 amino acids. Trimming shortened V by 4 bases and J by 3 bases, and 22 bases separated the two germline ends. Germline V gene sequence: CDR1 SGHAT, CDR2 FQNNGV. CDR3 region: CASSSASSLVVGYNEQFF. CDR3 DNA sequence: TGTGCCAGCAGCTCCGCCTCCTCACTAGTAGTAGGCTACAATGAGCAGTTCTTC.

CDR3 loop: CASSVDRGGGELFF. CDR3 in DNA: TGTGCCAGCAGCGTCGACAGGGGTGGCGGGGAGCTGTTTTTT. This chain connects TRBV9 to TRBJ2-2; 8 bases agree with TRBD1. The germline V gene encodes CDR1 SGDLS and CDR2 YYNGEE. The CDR3 is 14 residues long. The ends lost 2 bases at V and 7 bases at J; junction bases unmatched: 4. The complete variable domain, with remaining parts taken from reference TRBV9 and TRBJ2-2, reads DSGVTQTPKHLITATGQRVTLRCSPRSGDLSVYWYQQSLDQGLQFLIQYYNGEERAKGNILERFSAQQFPDLHSELNLSSLELGDSALYFCASSVDRGGGELFFGEGSRLTVL.

The rearrangement links TRBV7-3 to TRBJ1-1, with 8 positions matching TRBD1. Looked up from germline, CDR1 is SGHTA and CDR2 is FQGTGA. The CDR3 contains 15 residues. V lost 5 bases, J lost 4 bases, and 9 bases stayed unmatched. CDR3 in DNA: TGTGCCAGCAGCCCTCCAGGGGGCGAGGGCACTGAAGCTTTCTTT. It translates to CASSPPGGEGTEAFF.

The CDR3 DNA reads as TGTGCCAGCAGCTCTAGGGATCTACGGTCTGGAAACACCATATATTTT. Protein product: CASSSRDLRSGNTIYF. V gene TRBV9 combines with J gene TRBJ1-3; no definite D call. The germline V and J ends were trimmed by 4 bases and 1 base, with 15 bases remaining between them. The CDR3 has 16 amino acids. The V gene's germline CDR1 is SGDLS and CDR2 YYNGEE.

This chain connects TRBV7-3 to TRBJ1-2, with D possibly matching TRBD1 (5 bases). The CDR3 has 16 residues. V shed 1 base and J shed 2 bases, with 14 bases lying between them. CDR1 is SGHTA and CDR2 is FQGTGA in the germline V gene. The CDR3 DNA reads as TGTGCCAGCAGCTTAAAATACCCAGGGTCAAACTATGGCTACACCTTC. Its protein is CASSLKYPGSNYGYTF. Using reference TRBV7-3 and TRBJ1-2 for the parts outside the CDR3, the full variable domain is GAGVSQTPSNKVTEKGKYVELRCDPISGHTALYWYRQSLGQGPEFLIYFQGTGAADDSGLPNDRFFAVRPEGSVSTLKIQRTERGDSAVYLCASSLKYPGSNYGYTFGSGTRLTVV.

This rearrangement joins TRBV19 to TRBJ1-5, with unresolved D. CDR1 LNHDA and CDR2 SQIVND come from the germline V gene (reference sequence). V lost 4 bases and J lost 1, with 8 bases in between. This CDR3 comprises 14 residues. The CDR3 loop is CASSKRESNQPQHF. In DNA, the CDR3 is TGTGCCAGTAGTAAGCGGGAGAGCAATCAGCCCCAGCATTTT.

The CDR3 here is CASSRSGGDYEQYF. CDR3 DNA: TGCGCCAGCAGCCGTTCAGGGGGCGACTACGAGCAGTACTTC. The chain links TRBV5-1 to TRBJ2-7; 8 nucleotides align to TRBD1. Losses at the gene ends were 4 bases for V and 3 bases for J; bases not matched to a gene: 6. There are 14 residues in the CDR3. Germline assignment: CDR1 SGHRS and CDR2 YFSETQ.

This chain connects TRBV29-1 to TRBJ2-1, with a tentative D call TRBD2 (6 bases). The CDR3 is 13 residues long. From germline, CDR1 is SQVTM and CDR2 ANQGSEA. Trimming removed 4 bases at V and 5 bases at J, with 12 bases between. DNA for the CDR3: TGCAGCGTTGTTAGCGGAACCGACAATGAGCAGTTCTTC. The encoded protein is CSVVSGTDNEQFF.

The J gene is TRBJ1-4, the V gene TRBV7-2; TRBD1 agrees at 7 bases. Germline CDR1 SGHTA, CDR2 FQGNSA. The ends lost 4 bases at V and 8 bases at J; junction bases unmatched: 10. The CDR3 consists of 15 residues. Here the CDR3 DNA reads TGTGCCAGCAGCTCCCACAGGGGAGGCTTAGAAAAACTGTTTTTT. This sequence encodes CASSSHRGGLEKLFF.

The V and J genes are TRBV7-9 and TRBJ2-1; 7 nucleotides match TRBD2. Germline CDR1 and CDR2: SEHNR and FQNEAQ (reference sequence). Unmatched junction bases numbered 20, after V lost 5 bases and J lost 7 bases. CDR3 length: 18 residues. The CDR3 reads CASSPGRIVGLAANEQFF. In nucleotides, the CDR3 is TGTGCCAGCAGCCCAGGACGGATCGTGGGTCTAGCGGCGAATGAGCAGTTCTTC.

This clone occurred once. V is TRBV6-1 and J is TRBJ1-1, with D uncertain. Germline V gene sequence: CDR1 MNHNS, CDR2 SASEGT. The CDR3 length is 14 residues. Trimming stripped 3 bases from V and 3 bases from J, with 11 bases between. The CDR3 here is CASSDGREHTEAFF. The CDR3 DNA reads TGTGCCAGCAGTGATGGGAGGGAACACACTGAAGCTTTCTTT.

The chain uses TRBV9 and TRBJ1-4; D gene uncertain. The ends were cut back, 0 bases at V and 3 bases at J, with 15 bases in the middle. Germline V lookup: CDR1 SGDLS, CDR2 YYNGEE. CDR3 length: 17 amino acids. CDR3 nucleotides: TGTGCCAGCAGCGTAGGGACTCTCCGGTGGGCTAATGAAAAACTGTTTTTT. Amino acid sequence: CASSVGTLRWANEKLFF.

V gene TRBV9 combines with J gene TRBJ2-5; either TRBD1 or TRBD2 may supply D (5 bases each). The ends were cut back, 1 base at V and 0 bases at J, with 7 bases in the middle. The CDR3 loop spans 14 amino acids. Germline V gene lookup returns CDR1 SGDLS and CDR2 YYNGEE. This CDR3 is CASSVWGNQETQYF. In nucleotides, the CDR3 is TGTGCCAGCAGCGTATGGGGGAACCAAGAGACCCAGTACTTC.

The chain links TRBV4-3 to TRBJ1-4; weak D call: TRBD1 (5 bases). The CDR3 runs to 16 residues. CDR1 is LGHNA and CDR2 is YSLEER in the germline V gene. The V gene lost 4 bases and the J gene lost 4 bases, with 16 bases spanning the gap. In nucleotides, the CDR3 is TGCGCCAGCAGCCCGAACTCCAGGGAATTTAATGAAAAACTGTTTTTT. Translated, it gives CASSPNSREFNEKLFF.

V is TRBV6-1 and J is TRBJ1-5; D ambiguous. V gave up 6 bases and J gave up 3 bases, with 15 bases separating them. This CDR3 is built from 15 residues. Germline CDR1 and CDR2: MNHNS and SASEGT. CDR3 DNA sequence: TGTGCCAGCAGCGCGGGGAGGGAACTCAATCAGCCCCAGCATTTT. This encodes CASSAGRELNQPQHF.

The V gene is TRBV2, the J gene TRBJ2-1; 8 positions match TRBD2. The CDR3 sequence is 13 residues long. After removal of 7 bases from V and 4 bases from J, the junction contained 3 bases not matched to a gene. Germline V lookup: CDR1 SNHLY, CDR2 FYNNEI. In DNA form, the CDR3 reads TGTGCCAGCAAGGCTAGCGGGTACAATGAGCAGTTCTTC. Translated: CASKASGYNEQFF.